These T cell receptor beta chains were read from a single sample in a study of control samples from healthy donors and cancer patients. Produced via immunoSEQ multiplex PCR; TCRdb's table is partial and in-frame only. The sample yields around 140,000 clones, 93% seen once. The sample taken for sequencing was blood. The source of these receptors is a man aged 18 to 35 in good health. Both conserved end residues are part of each CDR3. The order of the fields is clone size, D gene, V gene, J gene, CDR3 protein, CDR3 DNA. D genes are given only for firm matches. Clone sizes are given selectively: once, few, many, or a class where the clone is expanded.

clone_size: .
d_call: .
v_call: TRBV28
j_call: TRBJ2-7
cdr3_aa: CASSLGTAYEQYF
cdr3_nt: TGTGCCAGCAGCCTAGGTACAGCCTACGAGCAGTACTTC

clone_size: .
d_call: .
v_call: TRBV6-5
j_call: TRBJ2-7
cdr3_aa: CASRKSFSGYEQYF
cdr3_nt: TGTGCCAGCAGAAAGTCCTTCTCAGGGTACGAGCAGTACTTC

clone_size: few
d_call: .
v_call: TRBV27
j_call: TRBJ2-1
cdr3_aa: CASKGVSPYNEQFF
cdr3_nt: TGTGCCAGCAAGGGGGTGTCACCCTACAATGAGCAGTTCTTC

clone_size: .
d_call: .
v_call: TRBV10-1
j_call: TRBJ2-2
cdr3_aa: CASRAGAWRTGSDGELFF
cdr3_nt: TGCGCCAGCAGGGCGGGGGCTTGGAGGACAGGGAGCGACGGGGAGCTGTTTTTT

clone_size: .
d_call: .
v_call: TRBV10-3
j_call: TRBJ1-4
cdr3_aa: CAISQGSANEKLFF
cdr3_nt: TGTGCCATCAGCCAAGGATCTGCTAATGAAAAACTGTTTTTT

clone_size: .
d_call: .
v_call: TRBV3-1/TRBV3-2
j_call: TRBJ2-1
cdr3_aa: CASSQDLNRNEQFF
cdr3_nt: TGTGCCAGCAGCCAAGATCTAAACAGGAATGAGCAGTTCTTC

clone_size: .
d_call: .
v_call: TRBV5-6
j_call: TRBJ1-4
cdr3_aa: CASSFGATNEKLFF
cdr3_nt: TGTGCCAGCAGCTTCGGTGCAACTAATGAAAAACTGTTTTTT

clone_size: .
d_call: .
v_call: TRBV28
j_call: TRBJ2-7
cdr3_aa: CASSLDAEQYF
cdr3_nt: TGTGCCAGCAGTTTAGACGCCGAGCAGTACTTC

clone_size: .
d_call: .
v_call: TRBV7-6
j_call: TRBJ2-2
cdr3_aa: CASSKPGANTGELFF
cdr3_nt: TGTGCCAGCAGCAAACCTGGGGCGAACACCGGGGAGCTGTTTTTT

clone_size: .
d_call: .
v_call: TRBV30
j_call: TRBJ2-3
cdr3_aa: CAWSEGLSTDTQYF
cdr3_nt: TGTGCCTGGAGCGAGGGCTTGAGCACAGATACGCAGTATTTT

clone_size: once
d_call: TRBD2
v_call: TRBV4-3
j_call: TRBJ2-2
cdr3_aa: CASSQSGRANTGELFF
cdr3_nt: TGCGCCAGCAGCCAGAGCGGGAGGGCCAACACCGGGGAGCTGTTTTTT

clone_size: .
d_call: .
v_call: TRBV4-1
j_call: TRBJ2-3
cdr3_aa: CASSSPTGRSTDTQYF
cdr3_nt: TGCGCCAGCAGCTCCCCGACTGGCCGATCCACAGATACGCAGTATTTT

clone_size: .
d_call: TRBD2
v_call: TRBV10-3
j_call: TRBJ2-1
cdr3_aa: CASRTSGSSYNEQFF
cdr3_nt: TGTGCCAGCCGGACTAGCGGGAGCTCCTACAATGAGCAGTTCTTC

clone_size: .
d_call: .
v_call: TRBV6-2/TRBV6-3
j_call: TRBJ1-3
cdr3_aa: CASSPTRDPHTIYF
cdr3_nt: TGTGCCAGCAGCCCCACGAGAGACCCTCACACCATATATTTT

clone_size: .
d_call: .
v_call: TRBV5-1
j_call: TRBJ1-2
cdr3_aa: CASRELDGYGYTF
cdr3_nt: TGCGCCAGCAGAGAATTAGATGGCTATGGCTACACCTTC

clone_size: .
d_call: TRBD2
v_call: TRBV13
j_call: TRBJ2-1
cdr3_aa: CASSLAPYSGADNEQFF
cdr3_nt: TGTGCCAGCAGCTTAGCCCCGTATAGCGGGGCCGACAATGAGCAGTTCTTC

clone_size: .
d_call: .
v_call: TRBV30
j_call: TRBJ2-1
cdr3_aa: CAWGGREQFF
cdr3_nt: TGTGCCTGGGGGGGTCGTGAGCAGTTCTTC

clone_size: .
d_call: .
v_call: TRBV10-1
j_call: TRBJ2-7
cdr3_aa: CASRDGRTTYEQYF
cdr3_nt: TGCGCCAGCCGTGACGGACGGACAACCTACGAGCAGTACTTC

clone_size: few
d_call: TRBD2
v_call: TRBV7-9
j_call: TRBJ2-5
cdr3_aa: CASSFSGYQETQYF
cdr3_nt: TGTGCCAGCAGCTTTAGCGGGTACCAAGAGACCCAGTACTTC

clone_size: .
d_call: .
v_call: TRBV28
j_call: TRBJ1-4
cdr3_aa: CASSFTRLEKLFF
cdr3_nt: TGTGCCAGCAGTTTCACAAGACTTGAAAAACTGTTTTTT

clone_size: .
d_call: .
v_call: TRBV4-1
j_call: TRBJ2-7
cdr3_aa: CASSPYSTQGTRSYEQYF
cdr3_nt: TGCGCCAGCAGCCCATACTCGACACAGGGGACTAGGTCCTACGAGCAGTACTTC

clone_size: .
d_call: .
v_call: TRBV4-1
j_call: TRBJ2-4
cdr3_aa: CASSPTSNTNIQYF
cdr3_nt: TGCGCCAGCAGCCCTACCTCAAATACCAACATTCAGTACTTC

clone_size: .
d_call: TRBD2
v_call: TRBV27
j_call: TRBJ2-5
cdr3_aa: CASSLGTSIRETQYF
cdr3_nt: TGTGCCAGCAGTTTGGGGACTAGCATCAGAGAGACCCAGTACTTC

clone_size: .
d_call: .
v_call: TRBV7-6
j_call: TRBJ1-1
cdr3_aa: CASSLALVTEAFF
cdr3_nt: TGTGCCAGCAGCTTAGCGTTGGTTACTGAAGCTTTCTTT

clone_size: .
d_call: TRBD1
v_call: TRBV19
j_call: TRBJ2-7
cdr3_aa: CASSIRLGQNYEQYF
cdr3_nt: TGTGCCAGTAGTATCCGTTTGGGACAGAACTACGAGCAGTACTTC

clone_size: .
d_call: .
v_call: TRBV5-4
j_call: TRBJ2-2
cdr3_aa: CASSFGGADTGELFF
cdr3_nt: TGTGCCAGCAGCTTTGGTGGGGCGGACACCGGGGAGCTGTTTTTT

clone_size: once
d_call: .
v_call: TRBV6-5
j_call: TRBJ2-7
cdr3_aa: CASSLSPASAFLEQYF
cdr3_nt: TGTGCCAGCAGTTTATCCCCGGCTAGCGCGTTTCTCGAGCAGTACTTC

clone_size: .
d_call: .
v_call: TRBV27
j_call: TRBJ1-1
cdr3_aa: CASSLGGVKTEAFF
cdr3_nt: TGTGCCAGCAGTTTAGGGGGAGTGAAGACTGAAGCTTTCTTT

clone_size: .
d_call: .
v_call: TRBV3-1/TRBV3-2
j_call: TRBJ1-5
cdr3_aa: CASSQGPRGNQPQHF
cdr3_nt: TGTGCCAGCAGCCAAGGACCCAGGGGCAATCAGCCCCAGCATTTT

clone_size: .
d_call: .
v_call: TRBV18
j_call: TRBJ2-2
cdr3_aa: CASSPSFGSNGELFF
cdr3_nt: TGTGCCAGCTCACCATCATTTGGTTCAAACGGGGAGCTGTTTTTT

clone_size: .
d_call: TRBD1
v_call: TRBV7-8
j_call: TRBJ2-5
cdr3_aa: CASSSDRGETQYF
cdr3_nt: TGTGCCAGCAGCTCGGACAGGGGCGAGACCCAGTACTTC

clone_size: .
d_call: .
v_call: TRBV30
j_call: TRBJ1-4
cdr3_aa: CAWSAMEKLFF
cdr3_nt: TGTGCCTGGAGCGCTATGGAAAAACTGTTTTTT

clone_size: .
d_call: .
v_call: TRBV6-5
j_call: TRBJ1-4
cdr3_aa: CASSYSVHGAEKLFF
cdr3_nt: TGTGCCAGCAGTTACTCAGTACACGGGGCGGAAAAACTGTTTTTT

clone_size: .
d_call: .
v_call: TRBV6-2/TRBV6-3
j_call: TRBJ1-5
cdr3_aa: CASSSLGQPQHF
cdr3_nt: TGTGCCAGCAGTTCCCTCGGGCAGCCCCAGCATTTT